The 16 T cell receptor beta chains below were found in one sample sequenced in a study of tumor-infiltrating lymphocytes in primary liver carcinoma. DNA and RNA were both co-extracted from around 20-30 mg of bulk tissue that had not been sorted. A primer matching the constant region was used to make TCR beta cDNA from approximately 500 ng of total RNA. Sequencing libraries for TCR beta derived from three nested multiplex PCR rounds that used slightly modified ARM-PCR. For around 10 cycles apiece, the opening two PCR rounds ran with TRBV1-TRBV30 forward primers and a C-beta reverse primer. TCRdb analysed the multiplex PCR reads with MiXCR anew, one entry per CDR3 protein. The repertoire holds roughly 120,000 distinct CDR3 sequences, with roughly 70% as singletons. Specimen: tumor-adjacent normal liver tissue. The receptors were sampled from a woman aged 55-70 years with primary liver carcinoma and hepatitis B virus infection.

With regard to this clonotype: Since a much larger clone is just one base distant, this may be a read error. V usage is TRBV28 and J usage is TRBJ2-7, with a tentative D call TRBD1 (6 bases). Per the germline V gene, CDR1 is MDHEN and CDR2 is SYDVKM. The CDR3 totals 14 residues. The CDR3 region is CASQKQGSVYEEYF. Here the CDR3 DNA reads TGTGCCAGCCAGAAACAGGGTTCAGTCTACGAGGAGTACTTC.

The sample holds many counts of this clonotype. CDR3 DNA: TGCGCCAGCAGCGAAGGACCGGGTGAGCAGTTCTTC. Translation: CASSEGPGEQFF. The chain carries TRBV4-1 and TRBJ2-1; D uncertain. The CDR3 extends over 12 amino acids. V lost 5 bases and J 9 bases, leaving 11 bases between the germline ends. Germline V CDR1 and CDR2: MGHRA, YSYEKL.

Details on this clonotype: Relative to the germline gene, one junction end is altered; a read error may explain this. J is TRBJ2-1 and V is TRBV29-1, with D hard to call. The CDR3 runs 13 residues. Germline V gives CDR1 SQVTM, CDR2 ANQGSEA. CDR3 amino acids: CSVELQAYNEHFF. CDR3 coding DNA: TGCAGCGTTGAGCTCCAAGCCTACAATGAGCACTTCTTC.

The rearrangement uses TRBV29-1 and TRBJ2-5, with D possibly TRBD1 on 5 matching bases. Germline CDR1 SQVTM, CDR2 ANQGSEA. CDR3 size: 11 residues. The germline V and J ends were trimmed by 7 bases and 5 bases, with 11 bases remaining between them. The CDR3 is CSGKGVETQYF. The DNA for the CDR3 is TGCAGCGGGAAAGGGGTCGAGACCCAGTACTTC.

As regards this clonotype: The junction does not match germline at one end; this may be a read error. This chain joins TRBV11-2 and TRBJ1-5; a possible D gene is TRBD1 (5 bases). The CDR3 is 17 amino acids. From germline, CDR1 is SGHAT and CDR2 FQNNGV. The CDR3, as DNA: TGTGCCAGCAGCCTAGGCCCATCGGGGGTTGAGAATCGGCCCCAGCATTTT. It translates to CASSLGPSGVENRPQHF.

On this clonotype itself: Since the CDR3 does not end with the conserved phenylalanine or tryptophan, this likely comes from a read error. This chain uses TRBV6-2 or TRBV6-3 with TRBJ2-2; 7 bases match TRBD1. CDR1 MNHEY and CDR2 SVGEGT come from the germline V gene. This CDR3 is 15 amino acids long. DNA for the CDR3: TGTGCCAGTAGTTACGACAGGGTAGACACCGGGGAGCTGTTTATT. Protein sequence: CASSYDRVDTGELFI.

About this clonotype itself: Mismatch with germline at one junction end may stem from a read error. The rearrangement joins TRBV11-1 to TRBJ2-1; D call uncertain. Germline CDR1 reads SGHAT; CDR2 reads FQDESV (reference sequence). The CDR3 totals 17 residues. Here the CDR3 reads CASSLGYHVDSYNEQFF. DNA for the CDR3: TGTGCCAGCAGCTTAGGGTATCATGTAGACTCCTACAATGAACAGTTCTTC.

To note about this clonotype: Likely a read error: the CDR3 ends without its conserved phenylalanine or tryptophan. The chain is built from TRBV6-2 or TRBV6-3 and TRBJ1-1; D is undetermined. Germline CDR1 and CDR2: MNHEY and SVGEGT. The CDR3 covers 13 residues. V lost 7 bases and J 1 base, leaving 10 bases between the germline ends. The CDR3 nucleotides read TGTGCCAGCAATCTCCAGCAGAACACTGAAGCTTTCCTT. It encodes CASNLQQNTEAFL.

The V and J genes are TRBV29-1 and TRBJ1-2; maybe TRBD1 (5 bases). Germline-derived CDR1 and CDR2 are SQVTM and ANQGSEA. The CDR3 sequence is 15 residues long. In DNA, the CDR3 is TGCGGCGCGTGGGACTCGGGGCAGCCAAACTATGGCTACACCTTC. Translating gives CGAWDSGQPNYGYTF.

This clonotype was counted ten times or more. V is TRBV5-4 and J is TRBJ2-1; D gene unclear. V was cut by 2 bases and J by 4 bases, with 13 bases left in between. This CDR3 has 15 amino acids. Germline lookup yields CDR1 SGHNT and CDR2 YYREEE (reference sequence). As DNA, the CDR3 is TGTGCCAGCAGCTTAGGGCCTTCAATATACAATGAGCAGTTCTTC. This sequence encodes CASSLGPSIYNEQFF.

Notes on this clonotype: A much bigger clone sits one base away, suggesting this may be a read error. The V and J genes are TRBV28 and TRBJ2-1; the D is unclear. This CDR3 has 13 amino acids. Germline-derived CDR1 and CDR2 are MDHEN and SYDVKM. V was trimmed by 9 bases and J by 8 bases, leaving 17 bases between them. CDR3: CARSPLLRHEQFF. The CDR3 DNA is TGTGCCAGGAGTCCATTATTGCGTCATGAGCAGTTCTTC.

The CDR3 bases are TGCGCCAGCAGCCCCATCCCTTTCGGGGACTACAACACAGATACGCAGTATTTT. It encodes CASSPIPFGDYNTDTQYF. The chain couples TRBV5-1 to TRBJ2-3; 7 nucleotides align to TRBD2. The CDR3 contains 18 residues. V trimming: 4 bases; J trimming: 2 bases; junction bases outside the gene matches: 16. Germline V gives CDR1 SGHRS, CDR2 YFSETQ.

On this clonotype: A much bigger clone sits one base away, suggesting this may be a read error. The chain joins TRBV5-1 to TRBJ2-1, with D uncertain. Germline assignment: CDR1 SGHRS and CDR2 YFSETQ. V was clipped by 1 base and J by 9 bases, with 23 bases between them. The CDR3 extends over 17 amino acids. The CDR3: CASSLTPRPRPDREQFF. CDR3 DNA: TGCGCCAGCAGCTTGACCCCCCGTCCCAGGCCGGATCGTGAGCAGTTCTTC.

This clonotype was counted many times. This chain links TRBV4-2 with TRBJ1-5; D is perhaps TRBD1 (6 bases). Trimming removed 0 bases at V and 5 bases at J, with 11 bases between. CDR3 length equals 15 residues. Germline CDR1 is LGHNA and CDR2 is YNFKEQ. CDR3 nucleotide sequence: TGTGCCAGCAGCCAAGACGGGGGCGCAGATCAGCCCCAGCATTTT. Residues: CASSQDGGADQPQHF.

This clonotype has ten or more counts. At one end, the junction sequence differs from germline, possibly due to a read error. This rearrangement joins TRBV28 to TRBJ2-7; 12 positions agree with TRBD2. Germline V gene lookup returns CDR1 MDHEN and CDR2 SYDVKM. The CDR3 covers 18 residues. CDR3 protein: CASSFVPTSGSPKYGQYF. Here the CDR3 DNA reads TGTGCCAGCAGTTTCGTCCCGACTAGCGGGAGCCCGAAATACGGGCAGTACTTC.

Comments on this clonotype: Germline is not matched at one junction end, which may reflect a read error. CDR3: CDGSLRTGEGETQYF. The CDR3 DNA reads as TGTGACGGCAGCTTAAGGACAGGGGAAGGGGAGACCCAGTATTTC. V gene TRBV11-2 combines with J gene TRBJ2-5; TRBD1 aligns across 9 bases. Germline-derived CDR1 and CDR2 are SGHAT and FQNNGV. This CDR3 is built from 15 residues.